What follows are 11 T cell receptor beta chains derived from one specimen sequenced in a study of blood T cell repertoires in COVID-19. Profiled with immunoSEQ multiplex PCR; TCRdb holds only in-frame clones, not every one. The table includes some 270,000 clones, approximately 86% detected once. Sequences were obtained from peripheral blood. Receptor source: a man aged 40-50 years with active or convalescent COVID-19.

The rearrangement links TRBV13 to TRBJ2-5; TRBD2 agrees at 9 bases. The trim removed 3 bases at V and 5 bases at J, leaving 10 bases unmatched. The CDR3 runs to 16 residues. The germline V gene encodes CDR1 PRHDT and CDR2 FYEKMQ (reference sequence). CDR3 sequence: CASSFAAGGLPETQYF. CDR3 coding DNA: TGTGCCAGCAGCTTCGCGGCGGGGGGGTTACCTGAGACCCAGTACTTC.

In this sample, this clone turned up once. CDR3 sequence: CASSNQQGAVAGNTIYF. The CDR3 DNA sequence: TGTGCCAGTAGTAACCAACAGGGGGCCGTGGCTGGAAACACCATATATTTT. The V gene is TRBV19, the J gene TRBJ1-3; 9 nucleotides align to TRBD1. The CDR3 sequence is 17 residues long. CDR1 and CDR2 from the germline V gene are LNHDA and SQIVND (reference sequence). V trimming: 4 bases; J trimming: 2 bases; junction bases outside the gene matches: 9.

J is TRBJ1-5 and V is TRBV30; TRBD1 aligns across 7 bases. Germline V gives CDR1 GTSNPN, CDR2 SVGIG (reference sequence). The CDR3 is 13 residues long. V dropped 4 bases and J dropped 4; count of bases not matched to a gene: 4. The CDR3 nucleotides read TGTGCCTGGAACAGGGGCTTAAATCAGCCCCAGCATTTT. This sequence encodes CAWNRGLNQPQHF.

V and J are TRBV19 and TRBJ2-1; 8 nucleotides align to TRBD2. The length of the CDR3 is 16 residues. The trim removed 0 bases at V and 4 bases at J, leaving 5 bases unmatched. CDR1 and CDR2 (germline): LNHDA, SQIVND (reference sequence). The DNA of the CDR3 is TGTGCCAGTAGTATAGATCGGGCGGGGGGATACAATGAGCAGTTCTTC. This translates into CASSIDRAGGYNEQFF.

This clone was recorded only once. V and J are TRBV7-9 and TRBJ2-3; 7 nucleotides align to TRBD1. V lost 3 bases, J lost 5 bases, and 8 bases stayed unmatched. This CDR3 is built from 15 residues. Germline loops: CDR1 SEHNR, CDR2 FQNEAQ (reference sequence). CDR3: CASSFSTGSGDTQYF. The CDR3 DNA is TGTGCCAGCAGCTTCTCGACAGGGTCAGGAGATACGCAGTATTTT.

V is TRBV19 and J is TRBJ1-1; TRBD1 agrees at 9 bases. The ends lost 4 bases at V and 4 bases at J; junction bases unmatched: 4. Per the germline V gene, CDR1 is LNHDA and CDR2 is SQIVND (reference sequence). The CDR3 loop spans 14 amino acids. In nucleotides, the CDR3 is TGTGCCAGTAGTAAGGGACAGGGAGTCACTGAAGCTTTCTTT. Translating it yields CASSKGQGVTEAFF.

The CDR3 DNA is TGTGCCTGGAGCTCTATGGGACTAGCGGGAGGGCCTGGCGAGCAGTACTTC. Protein product: CAWSSMGLAGGPGEQYF. The chain joins TRBV30 to TRBJ2-7; 16 bases are shared with TRBD2. The V gene end was trimmed by 3 bases and the J gene end by 6 bases; junction bases not matched to a gene: 11. Germline V gives CDR1 GTSNPN, CDR2 SVGIG (reference sequence). The CDR3 totals 17 residues. Together with reference TRBV30 and TRBJ2-7, the CDR3 gives the full variable domain: SQTIHQWPATLVQPVGSPLSLECTVEGTSNPNLYWYRQAAGRGLQLLFYSVGIGQISSEVPQNLSASRPQDRQFILSSKKLLLSDSGFYLCAWSSMGLAGGPGEQYFGPGTRLTVT.

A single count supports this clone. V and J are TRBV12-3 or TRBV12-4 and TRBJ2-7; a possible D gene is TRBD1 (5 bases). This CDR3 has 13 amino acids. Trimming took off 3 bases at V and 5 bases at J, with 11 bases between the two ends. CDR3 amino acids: CASSFPRAHEQYF. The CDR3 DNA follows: TGTGCCAGCAGTTTCCCCAGGGCCCACGAGCAGTACTTC.

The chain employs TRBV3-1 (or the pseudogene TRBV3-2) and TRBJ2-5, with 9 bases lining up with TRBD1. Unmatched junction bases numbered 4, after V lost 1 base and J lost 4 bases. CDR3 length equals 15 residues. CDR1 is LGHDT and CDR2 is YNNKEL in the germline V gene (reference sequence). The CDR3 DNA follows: TGTGCCAGCAGCCAAGTAGGGACAGGGCGAGAGACCCAGTACTTC. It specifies CASSQVGTGRETQYF.

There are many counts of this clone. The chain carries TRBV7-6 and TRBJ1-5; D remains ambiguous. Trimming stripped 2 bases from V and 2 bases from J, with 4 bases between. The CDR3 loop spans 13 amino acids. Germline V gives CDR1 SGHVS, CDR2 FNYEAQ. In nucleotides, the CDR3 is TGTGCCAGCAGCTTAACAGGCAATCAGCCCCAGCATTTT. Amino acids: CASSLTGNQPQHF.

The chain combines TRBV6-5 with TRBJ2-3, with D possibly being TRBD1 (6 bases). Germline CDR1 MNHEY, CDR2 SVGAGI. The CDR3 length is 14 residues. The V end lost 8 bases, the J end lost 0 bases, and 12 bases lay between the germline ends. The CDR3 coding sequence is TGTGCCAGCCGGACAGCGTCTAGCACAGATACGCAGTATTTT. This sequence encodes CASRTASSTDTQYF.